This T cell receptor (beta chain) stems from a study of T cell clonotyping in hematopoietic cell transplantation. This table comes from immunoSEQ multiplex PCR, and its TCRdb copy is limited to in-frame clones, with some not included. The data hold some 50,000 clones, with approximately 82% observed a single time. V shed 5 bases and J shed 0 bases, with 8 bases lying between them. CDR3 length: 12 residues. The V gene's germline CDR1 is GTSNPN and CDR2 SVGIG (reference sequence). As for time point: recipient sample about 28 days before transplant, after cytoreduction. Recipient blood drawn about 28 days pretransplant and days 30, 100, 180 after.

The clonotype comes from a man in his 60s with myelodysplastic syndrome. Some clones in this sample may be carry-over from other donors' samples. The J gene is TRBJ2-7, the V gene TRBV30; D remains ambiguous. The source was peripheral blood mononuclear cells, collected before stem cell transplant. The DNA for the CDR3 is TGTGCCTGGCAACAGAGCTCCTACGAGCAGTACTTC. It codes for CAWQQSSYEQYF. Together with reference TRBV30 and TRBJ2-7, the CDR3 gives the full variable domain: SQTIHQWPATLVQPVGSPLSLECTVEGTSNPNLYWYRQAAGRGLQLLFYSVGIGQISSEVPQNLSASRPQDRQFILSSKKLLLSDSGFYLCAWQQSSYEQYFGPGTRLTVT.